These 20 T cell receptor beta chains came from one sample sequenced in a study of shared clonotypes between healthy human individuals. Profiling relied on immunoSEQ multiplex PCR, and the TCRdb table lists in-frame clones only, not all of them. The table has 550,000 to 850,000 clones, approximately 74% seen once; the top ten hold about 1.7%. Input material: memory CD4+ T cells sorted from blood. Subset reported: CD45RA-negative fraction. The receptors stem from a woman aged 30 to 39 in good health.

This clone was recorded once. Written as DNA, the CDR3 is TGTGCCAGCAAAATGATGTGGGAGTCCTACGAGCAGTACTTC. Encoded protein: CASKMMWESYEQYF. V gene TRBV6-6 combines with J gene TRBJ2-7, with a possible D match to TRBD2 (5 bases). Trimming removed 7 bases at V and 1 base at J, with 14 bases between. Germline V gene sequence: CDR1 MNHNY, CDR2 SVGAGI (reference sequence). CDR3 length: 14 residues.

V and J are TRBV18 and TRBJ1-5, with D perhaps TRBD1 (6 bases). From germline, CDR1 is KGHSH and CDR2 LQKENI. Trimming took 4 bases from V and 3 from J, leaving 13 bases between them. The CDR3 runs to 15 residues. The CDR3 reads CASSQLGQFNQPQHF. The CDR3 coding sequence is TGTGCCAGCTCACAACTTGGACAGTTCAATCAGCCCCAGCATTTT.

Many counts were recorded for this clone. The V and J genes are TRBV28 and TRBJ2-7; a possible D gene is TRBD2 (5 bases). Germline lookup yields CDR1 MDHEN and CDR2 SYDVKM. This CDR3 comprises 13 residues. The germline V and J ends were trimmed by 5 bases and 2 bases, with 10 bases remaining between them. The CDR3 is CASSPGITYEQYF. As DNA, the CDR3 is TGTGCCAGCAGTCCCGGGATCACCTACGAGCAGTACTTC.

The chain joins TRBV6-1 to TRBJ2-7; 11 bases are shared with TRBD1. Germline V gene lookup returns CDR1 MNHNS and CDR2 SASEGT. There are 14 residues in the CDR3. The junction had 4 bases not matched to a gene; V was cut back by 6 bases and J by 3 bases. CDR3 bases: TGTGCCAGCAGCGCCGGGACAGGGGGCTACGAGCAGTACTTC. Translated, it gives CASSAGTGGYEQYF.

This clone has a handful of counts. The chain links TRBV29-1 to TRBJ2-5; D is unclear. Per germline, CDR1 SQVTM and CDR2 ANQGSEA. This CDR3 comprises 13 residues. V was pared by 4 bases and J by 3 bases, with 12 bases between. CDR3 in DNA: TGCAGCGTTGCTTATTCGAACAAAGAGACCCAGTACTTC. Its protein product is CSVAYSNKETQYF.

This clone has just one count. The chain has TRBV10-3 and TRBJ1-2; a weak D match, TRBD1 (5 bases). The CDR3 has 13 residues. Trimming shortened V by 6 bases and J by 4 bases, and 12 bases separated the two germline ends. Germline CDR1 ENHRY, CDR2 SYGVKD. CDR3 coding DNA: TGTGCCATCAGACCGGGACGGACCTATGGCTACACCTTC. Translation gives CAIRPGRTYGYTF.

This clone was counted only a few times. This chain connects TRBV28 to TRBJ2-6; 8 nucleotides line up with TRBD1. This CDR3 has 14 amino acids. After removal of 5 bases from V and 8 bases from J, the junction contained 5 bases not matched to a gene. Germline V CDR1 and CDR2: MDHEN, SYDVKM. DNA for the CDR3: TGTGCCAGCAGTCGCCGGACAGGGACCAACGTCCTGACTTTC. This translates into CASSRRTGTNVLTF.

The chain couples TRBV9 to TRBJ2-7; the D gene is possibly TRBD2 (6 bases). V lost 2 bases, J lost 5 bases, and 17 bases lay in between. This CDR3 has 15 amino acids. The germline gives CDR1 SGDLS, CDR2 YYNGEE. CDR3 protein: CASSVDSGLRDEQYF. CDR3 bases: TGTGCCAGCAGCGTGGACTCGGGACTCCGGGACGAGCAGTACTTC.

The sample holds a few counts of this clone. The rearrangement joins TRBV19 to TRBJ2-1; the match to TRBD2 covers 8 bases. With 4 bases clipped from V and 0 bases from J, the junction kept 2 bases outside the gene matches. The CDR3 runs to 15 residues. CDR1 LNHDA and CDR2 SQIVND come from the germline V gene (reference sequence). CDR3 DNA sequence: TGTGCCAGTAGTACCGGGACTAGCTCCTACAATGAGCAGTTCTTC. This sequence encodes CASSTGTSSYNEQFF.

This sequence joins TRBV4-2 and TRBJ2-5; D is uncertain. V lost 0 bases to trimming and J lost 5 bases, with 10 bases between them. Germline loops: CDR1 LGHNA, CDR2 YNFKEQ. The CDR3 consists of 14 residues. CDR3 protein: CASSQDGSGETQYF. For the CDR3, the DNA is TGTGCCAGCAGCCAAGATGGGTCTGGGGAGACCCAGTACTTC.

This clone has only a few counts. This chain joins TRBV7-9 and TRBJ2-5; TRBD2 might be the D (6 bases). The germline V gene encodes CDR1 SEHNR and CDR2 FQNEAQ (reference sequence). The CDR3 has 16 amino acids. V lost 5 bases and J lost 3, with 19 bases in between. CDR3 amino acids: CASSRYGHGEEETQYF. The CDR3 DNA is TGTGCCAGCAGCCGATACGGACACGGGGAGGAAGAGACCCAGTACTTC.

The chain joins TRBV15 to TRBJ1-3, with 7 nucleotides matching TRBD1. The V segment lost 0 bases and the J segment 4 bases; nucleotides outside the gene matches: 9. The CDR3 totals 17 residues. Germline V lookup: CDR1 LNHNV, CDR2 YYDKDF (reference sequence). CDR3 coding DNA: TGTGCCACCAGCAGAGAACAGGGGACCGTCTCAGGAAACACCATATATTTT. Translation gives CATSREQGTVSGNTIYF.

This clone was counted a few times. CDR3 in DNA: TGTGCCAGCAGTCGGGACTCGGCTGGAAACACCATATATTTT. Translated: CASSRDSAGNTIYF. The gene calls are TRBV2 and TRBJ1-3; D is perhaps TRBD1 (5 bases). V lost 5 bases and J lost 2, with 10 bases in between. Germline V gene data show CDR1 as SNHLY and CDR2 as FYNNEI. CDR3 size: 14 residues.

The CDR3 loop reads CSASRAWQFF. CDR3 sequence (DNA): TGCAGTGCTAGTAGGGCGTGGCAGTTCTTC. The V and J genes are TRBV20-1 and TRBJ2-1; D is undetermined. The CDR3 consists of 10 residues. V lost 3 bases and J 12 bases, leaving 9 bases between the germline ends. Germline V CDR1 and CDR2: DFQATT, SNEGSKA (reference sequence).

The chain employs TRBV7-9 and TRBJ1-1; D might be TRBD1 (5 bases). The germline V gene encodes CDR1 SEHNR and CDR2 FQNEAQ (reference sequence). V shed 3 bases and J shed 10 bases, with 18 bases lying between them. This CDR3 contains 14 residues. The CDR3 nucleotides read TGTGCCAGCAGCTTGTCACTTCTGGGGACGGGAGCTTTCTTT. It yields the protein CASSLSLLGTGAFF.

The CDR3 is CASSITGREQYF. The CDR3 coding sequence is TGCGCCAGCAGCATAACAGGGCGAGAGCAGTACTTC. This chain uses TRBV5-1 with TRBJ2-5, with a possible D match to TRBD1 (6 bases). The CDR3 totals 12 residues. Germline V gene lookup returns CDR1 SGHRS and CDR2 YFSETQ. The V end was cut by 4 bases, the J end by 11 bases, with 15 bases between.

CDR3 loop: CASSLLGRANANTGELFF. The CDR3 nucleotides read TGTGCCAGCAGCTTGCTGGGCAGGGCGAACGCGAACACCGGGGAGCTGTTTTTT. The chain combines TRBV7-6 with TRBJ2-2; TRBD1 might be the D (5 bases). Germline V CDR1 and CDR2: SGHVS, FNYEAQ. Trimming left V 3 bases short and J 0 bases short, with 17 bases between. The CDR3 extends over 18 amino acids.

The V and J genes are TRBV5-5 and TRBJ2-7; maybe TRBD2 (5 bases). The CDR3 sequence is 16 residues long. Germline loops: CDR1 SGHKS, CDR2 YYEKEE (reference sequence). The V and J ends lost 0 bases and 1 base respectively, with 14 bases between them. CDR3 sequence: CASSLVGSWQSYEQYF. DNA for the CDR3: TGTGCCAGCAGCTTGGTTGGGAGCTGGCAATCCTACGAGCAGTACTTC.

This sequence joins TRBV5-4 and TRBJ1-6; 9 bases match TRBD1. The CDR3 loop spans 15 amino acids. V dropped 0 bases and J dropped 9; count of bases not matched to a gene: 4. Germline CDR1 is SGHNT and CDR2 is YYREEE (reference sequence). The CDR3 DNA reads as TGTGCCAGCAGCTTGGGGACAGGGGTTTCTTCACCCCTCCACTTT. Protein sequence: CASSLGTGVSSPLHF.

The rearrangement links TRBV28 to TRBJ2-1, with 8 bases fitting TRBD2. Germline lookup yields CDR1 MDHEN and CDR2 SYDVKM. The CDR3 has 15 residues. V trimming: 4 bases; J trimming: 5 bases; junction bases outside the gene matches: 7. CDR3 sequence reads: CASSSQREYDNEQFF. The CDR3 coding sequence is TGTGCCAGCAGTTCCCAGCGGGAGTATGACAATGAGCAGTTCTTC.